This T cell receptor beta chain was identified in a study of glioma-infiltrating T cells after dendritic cell vaccination. For the study at large: At biweekly intervals, patients got three intradermal dendritic cell vaccine injections.

Only in-frame clones appear in the TCRdb table, and some are missing; sequencing was by immunoSEQ multiplex PCR. The repertoire holds roughly 90,000 clones, with approximately 90% as singletons. The CDR3 consists of 16 residues. V dropped 4 bases and J dropped 6 bases, with 22 bases sitting between them. CDR1 and CDR2 (germline): SEHNR, FQNEAQ (reference sequence). This TCR was sampled from a human donor with glioblastoma. This specimen was blood, taken before dendritic cell vaccination. The rearrangement joins TRBV7-9 to TRBJ2-7; D is possibly TRBD2 (5 bases). CDR3 bases: TGTGCCAGCAGCTGCGGTAGCACGGGGATGCCCTGCGAGCAGTACTTC. Encoded protein: CASSCGSTGMPCEQYF.